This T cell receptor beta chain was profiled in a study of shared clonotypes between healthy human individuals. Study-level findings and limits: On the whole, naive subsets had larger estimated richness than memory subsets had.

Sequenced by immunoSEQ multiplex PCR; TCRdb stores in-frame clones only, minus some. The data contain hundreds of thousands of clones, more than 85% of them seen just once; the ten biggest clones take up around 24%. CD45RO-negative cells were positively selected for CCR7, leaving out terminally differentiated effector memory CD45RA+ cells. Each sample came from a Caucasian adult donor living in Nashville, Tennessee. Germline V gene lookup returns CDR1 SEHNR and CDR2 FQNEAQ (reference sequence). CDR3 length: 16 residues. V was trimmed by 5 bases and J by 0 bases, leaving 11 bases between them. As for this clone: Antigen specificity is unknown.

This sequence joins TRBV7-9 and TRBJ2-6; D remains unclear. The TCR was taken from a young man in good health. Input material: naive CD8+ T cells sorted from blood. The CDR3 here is CASSIHDLSGANVLTF. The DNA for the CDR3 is TGTGCCAGCAGCATACATGATCTCTCTGGGGCCAACGTCCTGACTTTC.